Listed here are 18 T cell receptor beta chains from one sample, sequenced in a study of blood T cells in healthy people across ages. With a J-beta primer mix and a sample-barcoded 5' primer, a second PCR ran about 6 to 11 cycles. TCRdb re-analysed the 5' RACE reads in MiXCR, keeping a single row per CDR3 protein. The sample includes about 1 million distinct CDR3 sequences, about 23% of them seen just once. These data were also filed under a second study, of T cells of mothers and their children.

Sequenced material: blood. These receptor sequences come from a girl aged 2 to 10 in good health.

This clonotype was observed a single time. The V call is TRBV20-1, the J call TRBJ1-1; the D is unclear. The CDR3 contains 15 residues. V lost 0 bases, J lost 7 bases, and 18 bases lay in between. Germline V gives CDR1 DFQATT, CDR2 SNEGSKA (reference sequence). The CDR3 DNA reads as TGCAGTGCTAGAGACCCCCTCGAGGTTTCGGATGAAGCTTTCTTT. Protein: CSARDPLEVSDEAFF.

Ten or more counts support this clonotype. V and J are TRBV4-2 and TRBJ2-3, with 13 bases aligning to TRBD2. Unmatched junction bases numbered 0, after V lost 0 bases and J lost 3 bases. CDR3 size: 16 residues. The V gene's germline CDR1 is LGHNA and CDR2 YNFKEQ. The CDR3 here is CASSQELAGGTDTQYF. In DNA form, the CDR3 reads TGTGCCAGCAGCCAAGAACTAGCGGGAGGGACAGATACGCAGTATTTT.

This clonotype appeared a few times. J is TRBJ2-3 and V is TRBV9; 7 positions match TRBD1. The CDR3 is made up of 16 amino acids. Germline values: CDR1 SGDLS, CDR2 YYNGEE. V was pared by 1 base and J by 2 bases, with 7 bases of the junction left unmatched. CDR3 nucleotide sequence: TGTGCCAGCAGCGTACGGGACAGAAAGCCCACAGATACGCAGTATTTT. Protein: CASSVRDRKPTDTQYF.

This clonotype was found many times. This chain links TRBV13 with TRBJ2-5; TRBD2 is a possible D gene (5 bases). Per the germline V gene, CDR1 is PRHDT and CDR2 is FYEKMQ (reference sequence). V lost 9 bases and J 2 bases, leaving 16 bases between the germline ends. The CDR3 totals 14 residues. This CDR3 reads CASKEGSRQETQYF. The DNA for the CDR3 is TGTGCCAGTAAGGAAGGGAGTAGGCAAGAGACCCAGTACTTC.

This clonotype was recorded a few times. The V gene is TRBV12-3 or TRBV12-4, the J gene TRBJ2-1; D ambiguous. Trimming shortened V by 7 bases and J by 0 bases, and 7 bases separated the two germline ends. This CDR3 spans 13 amino acids. CDR3 residues: CASTGFSYNEQFF. The DNA for the CDR3 is TGTGCCAGCACCGGATTCTCCTACAATGAGCAGTTCTTC.

The chain couples TRBV27 to TRBJ2-5; no clear D. CDR3 length: 14 amino acids. V lost 0 bases to trimming and J lost 5 bases, with 10 bases between them. Germline V CDR1 and CDR2: MNHEY, SMNVEV (reference sequence). The chain's CDR3 is CASSLSDPEETQYF. In DNA, the CDR3 is TGTGCCAGCAGTTTATCAGACCCGGAGGAGACCCAGTACTTC.

The chain links TRBV7-2 to TRBJ2-5, with a possible D match to TRBD2 (6 bases). Germline loops: CDR1 SGHTA, CDR2 FQGNSA. The CDR3 totals 12 residues. Trimming left V 0 bases short and J 12 bases short, with 11 bases between. The CDR3 sequence: CASSLAGGAKYF. Here the CDR3 DNA reads TGTGCCAGCAGCTTAGCTGGCGGGGCTAAGTACTTC.

The CDR3 DNA follows: TGTGCCAGCAGTGAGTCTAGCGGAGACCAAGAGACCCAGTACTTC. Translating gives CASSESSGDQETQYF. The gene calls are TRBV6-1 and TRBJ2-7; 7 positions match TRBD2. The J call is in doubt because the DNA end fits TRBJ2-5 better. CDR3 length: 15 amino acids. The germline CDR1 and CDR2 sequences are MNHNS and SASEGT.

This clonotype came up once. This chain connects TRBV6-6 to TRBJ2-5; D might be TRBD1 or TRBD2, each matching 5 bases. Germline assignment: CDR1 MNHNY and CDR2 SVGAGI (reference sequence). V lost 5 bases, J lost 6 bases, and 13 bases lay in between. This CDR3 has 13 amino acids. The DNA for the CDR3 is TGTGCCAGCAGTACCGGGACCATAAAGACCCAGTACTTC. Residues: CASSTGTIKTQYF.

The table lists this clonotype with a few counts. The chain is built from TRBV12-3 or TRBV12-4 and TRBJ1-5, with D possibly matching TRBD1 (5 bases). This CDR3 is 15 amino acids long. V dropped 5 bases and J dropped 6 bases, with 17 bases sitting between them. CDR3 region: CASSRGPTRGQPQHF. The DNA for the CDR3 is TGTGCCAGCAGTCGCGGACCTACGAGGGGTCAGCCCCAGCATTTT.

The DNA of the CDR3 is TGTGCCAGCAGTTTATCTCCTGGCGGGAATAATCTCGAGCAGTACTTC. Its protein is CASSLSPGGNNLEQYF. This sequence joins TRBV27 and TRBJ2-5; maybe TRBD2 (6 bases). The better agreement between TRBJ2-7 and the DNA end casts doubt on the J call. There are 16 residues in the CDR3. From germline, CDR1 is MNHEY and CDR2 SMNVEV (reference sequence).

This clonotype was seen more than once but under ten times. V gene TRBV4-1 combines with J gene TRBJ2-7; 9 bases align to TRBD2. There are 18 residues in the CDR3. The trim removed 0 bases at V and 2 bases at J, leaving 11 bases unmatched. Germline V gives CDR1 MGHRA, CDR2 YSYEKL. CDR3 loop: CASSQEPAGGHLTYEQYF. In DNA, the CDR3 is TGCGCCAGCAGCCAAGAGCCAGCGGGAGGCCACCTAACCTACGAGCAGTACTTC.

This clonotype was observed a few times. This sequence joins TRBV18 and TRBJ2-2; D unresolved. The germline V gene encodes CDR1 KGHSH and CDR2 LQKENI. V lost 0 bases to trimming and J lost 6 bases, with 8 bases between them. The CDR3 has 14 residues. The CDR3 loop reads CASSPPAYAGELFF. CDR3 coding DNA: TGTGCCAGCTCACCACCAGCGTATGCCGGGGAGCTGTTTTTT.

This clonotype was picked up a small number of times. The chain combines TRBV27 with TRBJ2-4, with TRBD2 matching 7 bases. This CDR3 has 15 amino acids. V shed 5 bases and J 1 base; nucleotides not matched to a gene: 5. Germline values: CDR1 MNHEY, CDR2 SMNVEV (reference sequence). The DNA of the CDR3 is TGTGCCAGCAGTCCACTCGGGGGGGCCAAAAACATTCAGTACTTC. This sequence encodes CASSPLGGAKNIQYF.

This clonotype was observed a handful of times. The chain uses TRBV5-6 and TRBJ2-3, with TRBD2 as a possible D gene (5 bases). V was shortened by 6 bases and J by 1 base, with 12 bases between the two germline ends. The germline gives CDR1 SGHDT, CDR2 YYEEEE. This CDR3 has 14 residues. CDR3 protein: CASTRGSGTDTQYF. The CDR3 coding sequence is TGTGCCAGCACCAGAGGGAGTGGCACAGATACGCAGTATTTT.

The table lists this clonotype with a few counts. The chain links TRBV11-2 to TRBJ2-7, with D tentatively TRBD1 (6 bases). Germline-derived CDR1 and CDR2 are SGHAT and FQNNGV. CDR3 size: 11 residues. Trimming shortened V by 5 bases and J by 12 bases, and 14 bases separated the two germline ends. The CDR3 nucleotides read TGTGCCAGCAGCCATACAGGGAAGGCGTACTTC. It translates to CASSHTGKAYF.

Here the CDR3 reads CASSLLTGGRPSYEQYF. CDR3 coding DNA: TGCGCCAGCAGCTTGCTAACGGGGGGGCGCCCCTCCTACGAGCAGTACTTC. This sequence joins TRBV5-1 and TRBJ2-7; 8 bases align to TRBD2. Germline assignment: CDR1 SGHRS and CDR2 YFSETQ. Trimming at V came to 1 base and at J to 0 bases, leaving 9 bases not matched to a gene. The CDR3 sequence is 17 residues long. Looking up the rest from reference TRBV5-1 and TRBJ2-7 gives the full variable domain: KAGVTQTPRYLIKTRGQQVTLSCSPISGHRSVSWYQQTPGQGLQFLFEYFSETQRNKGNFPGRFSGRQFSNSRSEMNVSTLELGDSALYLCASSLLTGGRPSYEQYFGPGTRLTVT.

The rearrangement links TRBV6-1 to TRBJ2-2; 9 nucleotides line up with TRBD2. Trimming took 4 bases from V and 3 from J; bases not matched to a gene: 9. The V gene's germline CDR1 is MNHNS and CDR2 SASEGT. CDR3 length: 17 residues. The CDR3 DNA sequence: TGTGCCAGCAGTGCATCGCCTAGCGGGACGCACACCGGGGAGCTGTTTTTT. Amino acids: CASSASPSGTHTGELFF.